This T cell receptor beta chain was found in a study of blood T cell repertoires in COVID-19. Study-level background: In each case, the material was cDNA or gDNA derived from T cells, B-cell-depleted T cells, or PBMCs.

The table came from immunoSEQ multiplex PCR; TCRdb's copy has only in-frame clones and leaves some out. The sample lists some 270,000 clones; about 82% were seen once. With 7 bases removed from V and 8 bases from J, the gap between germline ends came to 17 bases. This CDR3 has 13 amino acids. While infection was still active, Seattle patients were enrolled and then followed longitudinally. The receptor's source is a woman of 80 years or more with COVID-19, enrolled during active disease. The chain couples TRBV12-3 or TRBV12-4 to TRBJ1-1, with D possibly being TRBD1 (5 bases). What was sequenced was peripheral blood. CDR3 loop: CASTPFSSGEAFF. In DNA, the CDR3 is TGTGCCAGCACTCCGTTCTCCTCAGGGGAAGCTTTCTTT.